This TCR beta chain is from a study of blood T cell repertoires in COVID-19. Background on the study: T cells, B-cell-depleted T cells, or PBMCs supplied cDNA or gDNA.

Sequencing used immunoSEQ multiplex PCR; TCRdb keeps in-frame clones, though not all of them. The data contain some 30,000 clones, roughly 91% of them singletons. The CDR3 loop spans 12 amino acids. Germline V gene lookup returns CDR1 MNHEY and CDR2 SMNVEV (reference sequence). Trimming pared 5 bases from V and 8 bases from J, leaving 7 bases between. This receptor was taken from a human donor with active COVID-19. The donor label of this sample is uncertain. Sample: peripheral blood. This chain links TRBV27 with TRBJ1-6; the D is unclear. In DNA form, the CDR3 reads TGTGCCAGCAGTAGCGGGCATTCACCCCTCCACTTT. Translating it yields CASSSGHSPLHF.